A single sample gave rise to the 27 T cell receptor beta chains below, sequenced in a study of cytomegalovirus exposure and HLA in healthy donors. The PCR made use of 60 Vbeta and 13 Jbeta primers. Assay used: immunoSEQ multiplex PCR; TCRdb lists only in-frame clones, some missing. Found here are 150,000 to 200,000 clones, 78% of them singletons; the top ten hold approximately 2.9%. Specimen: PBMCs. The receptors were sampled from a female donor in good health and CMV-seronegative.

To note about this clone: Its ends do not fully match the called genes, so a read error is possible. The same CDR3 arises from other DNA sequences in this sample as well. The DNA for the CDR3 is TGTGCCAGCGAAGTGGCCGGGGGGACACAAGAAACCCAGTACTTC. This encodes CASEVAGGTQETQYF. This chain connects TRBV2 to TRBJ2-5; the D gene is possibly TRBD2 (7 bases). Germline-derived CDR1 and CDR2 are SNHLY and FYNNEI. This CDR3 spans 15 amino acids.

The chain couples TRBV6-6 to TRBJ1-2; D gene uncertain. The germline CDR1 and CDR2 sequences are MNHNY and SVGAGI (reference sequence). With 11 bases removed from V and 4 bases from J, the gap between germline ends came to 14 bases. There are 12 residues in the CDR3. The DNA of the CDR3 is TGTGCCGGAAGTTCCTCCGGCTATGGCTACACCTTC. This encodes CAGSSSGYGYTF.

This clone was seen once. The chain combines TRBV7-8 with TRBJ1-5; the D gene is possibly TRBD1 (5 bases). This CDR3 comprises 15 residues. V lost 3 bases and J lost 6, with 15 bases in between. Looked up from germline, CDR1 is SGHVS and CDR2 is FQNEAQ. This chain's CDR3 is CASSFGRGYGQPQHF. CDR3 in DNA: TGTGCCAGCAGCTTCGGAAGGGGTTATGGTCAGCCCCAGCATTTT.

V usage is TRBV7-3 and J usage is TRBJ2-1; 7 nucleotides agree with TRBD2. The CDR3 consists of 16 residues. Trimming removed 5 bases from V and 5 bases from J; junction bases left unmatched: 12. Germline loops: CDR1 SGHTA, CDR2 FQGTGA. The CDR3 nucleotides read TGTGCCAGCAGCCCCTCCGTGGGCGGGGGACACAATGAGCAGTTCTTC. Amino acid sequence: CASSPSVGGGHNEQFF. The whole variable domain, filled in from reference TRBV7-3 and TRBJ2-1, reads GAGVSQTPSNKVTEKGKYVELRCDPISGHTALYWYRQSLGQGPEFLIYFQGTGAADDSGLPNDRFFAVRPEGSVSTLKIQRTERGDSAVYLCASSPSVGGGHNEQFFGPGTRLTVL.

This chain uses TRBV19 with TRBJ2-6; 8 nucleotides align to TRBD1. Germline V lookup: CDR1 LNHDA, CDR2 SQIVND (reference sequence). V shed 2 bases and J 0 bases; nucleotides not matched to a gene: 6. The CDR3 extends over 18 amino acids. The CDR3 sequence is CASSIIQGVGSGANVLTF. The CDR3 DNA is TGTGCCAGTAGTATAATACAGGGGGTGGGCTCTGGGGCCAACGTCCTGACTTTC.

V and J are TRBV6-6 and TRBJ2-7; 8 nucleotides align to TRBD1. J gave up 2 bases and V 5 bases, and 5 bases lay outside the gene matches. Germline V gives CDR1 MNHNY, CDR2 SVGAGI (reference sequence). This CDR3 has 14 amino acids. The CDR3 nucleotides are TGTGCCAGCAGTCCGACAGGGGATCCCTACGAGCAGTACTTC. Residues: CASSPTGDPYEQYF.

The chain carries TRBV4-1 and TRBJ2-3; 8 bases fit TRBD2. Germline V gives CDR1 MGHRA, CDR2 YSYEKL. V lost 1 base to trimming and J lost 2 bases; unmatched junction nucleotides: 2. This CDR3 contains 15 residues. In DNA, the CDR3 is TGCGCCAGCAGCCAAGGTAGCGGGAACACAGATACGCAGTATTTT. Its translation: CASSQGSGNTDTQYF.

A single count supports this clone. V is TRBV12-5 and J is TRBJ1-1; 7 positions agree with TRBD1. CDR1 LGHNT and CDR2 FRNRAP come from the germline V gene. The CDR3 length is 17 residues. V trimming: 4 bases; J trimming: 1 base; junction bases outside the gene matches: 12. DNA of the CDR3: TGTGCTAGTGGTTCGGGACTTTTTAGGGACAGGAACACTGAAGCTTTCTTT. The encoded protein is CASGSGLFRDRNTEAFF.

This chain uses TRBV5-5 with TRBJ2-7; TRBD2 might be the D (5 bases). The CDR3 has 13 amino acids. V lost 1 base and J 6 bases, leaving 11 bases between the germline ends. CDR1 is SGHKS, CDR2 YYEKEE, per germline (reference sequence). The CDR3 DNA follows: TGTGCCAGCAGCTTGCTCCCGGGGTTCGAGCAGTACTTC. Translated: CASSLLPGFEQYF.

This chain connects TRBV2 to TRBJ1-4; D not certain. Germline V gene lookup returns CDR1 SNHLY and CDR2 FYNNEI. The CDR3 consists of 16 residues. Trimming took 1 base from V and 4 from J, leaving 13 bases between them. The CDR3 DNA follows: TGTGCCAGCAGTGAAGATTCGAGGCTCAGTAATGAAAAACTGTTTTTT. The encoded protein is CASSEDSRLSNEKLFF. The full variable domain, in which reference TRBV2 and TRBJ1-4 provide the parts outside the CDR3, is EPEVTQTPSHQVTQMGQEVILRCVPISNHLYFYWYRQILGQKVEFLVSFYNNEISEKSEIFDDQFSVERPDGSNFTLKIRSTKLEDSAMYFCASSEDSRLSNEKLFFGSGTQLSVL.

The CDR3 here is CASSPQQGANGELFF. The CDR3, as DNA: TGTGCCAGCTCACCCCAACAGGGGGCTAACGGGGAGCTGTTTTTT. V and J are TRBV18 and TRBJ2-2, with 9 nucleotides matching TRBD1. The CDR3 length is 15 residues. Germline CDR1 KGHSH, CDR2 LQKENI. The ends lost 3 bases at V and 7 bases at J; junction bases unmatched: 6.

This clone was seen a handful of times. CDR3 sequence reads: CASSSGISYNEQFF. The CDR3, as DNA: TGTGCCAGCAGTTCAGGGATCTCCTACAATGAGCAGTTCTTC. The chain combines TRBV6-5 with TRBJ2-1, with D possibly matching TRBD1 (5 bases). The CDR3 covers 14 residues. CDR1 and CDR2 (germline): MNHEY, SVGAGI. V lost 4 bases to trimming and J lost 0 bases, with 7 bases between them.

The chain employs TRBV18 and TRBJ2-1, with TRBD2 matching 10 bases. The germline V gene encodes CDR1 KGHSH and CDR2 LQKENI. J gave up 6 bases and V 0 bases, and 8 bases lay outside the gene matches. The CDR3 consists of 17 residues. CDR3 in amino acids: CASSPPVLAGGANEQFF. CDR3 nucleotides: TGTGCCAGCTCACCACCGGTCTTAGCGGGAGGAGCCAATGAGCAGTTCTTC.

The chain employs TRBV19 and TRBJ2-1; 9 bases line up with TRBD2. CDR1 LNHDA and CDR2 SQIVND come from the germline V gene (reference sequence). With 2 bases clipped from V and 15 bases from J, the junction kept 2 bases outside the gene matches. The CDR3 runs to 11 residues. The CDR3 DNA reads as TGTGCCAGTAGTATATGGACTAGCGTGTTCTTC. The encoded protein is CASSIWTSVFF.

CDR3: CASSLGGRNYGYTF. The CDR3 region has the DNA TGTGCCAGCAGTTTGGGGGGGCGCAACTATGGCTACACCTTC. The chain combines TRBV28 with TRBJ1-2, with a possible D match to TRBD1 (6 bases). The length of the CDR3 is 14 residues. Germline V gene sequence: CDR1 MDHEN, CDR2 SYDVKM. V gave up 3 bases and J gave up 2 bases, with 10 bases separating them.

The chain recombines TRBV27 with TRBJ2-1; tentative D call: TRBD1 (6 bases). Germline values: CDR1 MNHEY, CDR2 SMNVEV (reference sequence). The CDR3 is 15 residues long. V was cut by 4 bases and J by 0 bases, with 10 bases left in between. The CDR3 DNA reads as TGTGCCAGCAGTTCGTCCAGGGGCTCCTACAATGAGCAGTTCTTC. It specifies CASSSSRGSYNEQFF.

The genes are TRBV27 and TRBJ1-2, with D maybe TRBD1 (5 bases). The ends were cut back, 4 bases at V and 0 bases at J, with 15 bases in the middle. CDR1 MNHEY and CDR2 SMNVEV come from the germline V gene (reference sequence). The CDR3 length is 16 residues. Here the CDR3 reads CASSWAAGHTNYGYTF. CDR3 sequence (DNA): TGTGCCAGCAGTTGGGCGGCAGGGCATACTAACTATGGCTACACCTTC.

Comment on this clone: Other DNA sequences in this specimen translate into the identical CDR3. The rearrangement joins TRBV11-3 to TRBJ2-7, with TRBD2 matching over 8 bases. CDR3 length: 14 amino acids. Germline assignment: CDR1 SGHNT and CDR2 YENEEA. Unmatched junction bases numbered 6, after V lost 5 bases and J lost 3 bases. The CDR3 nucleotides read TGTGCCAGCAGCCCGGGAGGGGTCAACTACGAGCAGTACTTC. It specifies CASSPGGVNYEQYF. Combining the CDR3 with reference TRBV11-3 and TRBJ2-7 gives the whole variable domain EAGVVQSPRYKIIEKKQPVAFWCNPISGHNTLYWYLQNLGQGPELLIRYENEEAVDDSQLPKDRFSAERLKGVDSTLKIQPAELGDSAVYLCASSPGGVNYEQYFGPGTRLTVT.

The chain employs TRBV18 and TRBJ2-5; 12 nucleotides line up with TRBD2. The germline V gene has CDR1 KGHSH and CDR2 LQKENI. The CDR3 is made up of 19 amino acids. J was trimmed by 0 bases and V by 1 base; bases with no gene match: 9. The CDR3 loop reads CASSPRVATSGRNQETQYF. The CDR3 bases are TGTGCCAGCTCACCACGCGTCGCAACTAGCGGGAGGAACCAAGAGACCCAGTACTTC.

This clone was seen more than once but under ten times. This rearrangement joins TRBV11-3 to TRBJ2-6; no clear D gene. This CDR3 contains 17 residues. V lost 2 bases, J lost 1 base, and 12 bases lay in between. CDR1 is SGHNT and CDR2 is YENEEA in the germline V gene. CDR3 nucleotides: TGTGCCAGCAGCTTAAGTGTGTGGAGTTCTGGGGCCAACGTCCTGACTTTC. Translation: CASSLSVWSSGANVLTF. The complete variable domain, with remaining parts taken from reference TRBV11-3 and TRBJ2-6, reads EAGVVQSPRYKIIEKKQPVAFWCNPISGHNTLYWYLQNLGQGPELLIRYENEEAVDDSQLPKDRFSAERLKGVDSTLKIQPAELGDSAVYLCASSLSVWSSGANVLTFGAGSRLTVL.

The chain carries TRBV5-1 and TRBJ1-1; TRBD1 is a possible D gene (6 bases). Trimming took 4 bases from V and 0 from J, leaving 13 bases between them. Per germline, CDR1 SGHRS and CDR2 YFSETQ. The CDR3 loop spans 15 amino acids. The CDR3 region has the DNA TGCGCCAGCAGCGGCCTACAGGGACTGAACACTGAAGCTTTCTTT. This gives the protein CASSGLQGLNTEAFF. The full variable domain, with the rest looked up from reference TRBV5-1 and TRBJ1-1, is KAGVTQTPRYLIKTRGQQVTLSCSPISGHRSVSWYQQTPGQGLQFLFEYFSETQRNKGNFPGRFSGRQFSNSRSEMNVSTLELGDSALYLCASSGLQGLNTEAFFGQGTRLTVV.

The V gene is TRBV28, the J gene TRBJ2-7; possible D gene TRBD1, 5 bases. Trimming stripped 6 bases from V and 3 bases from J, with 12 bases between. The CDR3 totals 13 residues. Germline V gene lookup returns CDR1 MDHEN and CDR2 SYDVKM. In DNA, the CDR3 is TGTGCCAGCAGACCATTTCAGGGCTACGAGCAGTACTTC. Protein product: CASRPFQGYEQYF.

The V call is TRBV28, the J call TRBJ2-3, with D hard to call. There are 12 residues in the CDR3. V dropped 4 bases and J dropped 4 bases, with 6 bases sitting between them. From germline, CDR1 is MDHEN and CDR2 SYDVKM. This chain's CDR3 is CASSYSPDTQYF. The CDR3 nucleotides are TGTGCCAGCAGTTATTCTCCAGATACGCAGTATTTT.

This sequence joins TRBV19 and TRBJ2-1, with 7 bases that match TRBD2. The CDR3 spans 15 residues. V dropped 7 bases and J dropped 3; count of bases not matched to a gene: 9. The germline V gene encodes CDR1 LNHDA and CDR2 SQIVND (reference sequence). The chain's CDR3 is CASTPRAGDYNEQFF. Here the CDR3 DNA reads TGTGCCAGTACTCCCAGGGCGGGGGACTACAATGAGCAGTTCTTC.

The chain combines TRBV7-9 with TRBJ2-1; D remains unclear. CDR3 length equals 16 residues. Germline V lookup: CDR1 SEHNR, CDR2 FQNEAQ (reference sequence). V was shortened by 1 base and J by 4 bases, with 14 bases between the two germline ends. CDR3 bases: TGTGCCAGCAGCTTAGGTCTGAAACTAACTTACAATGAGCAGTTCTTC. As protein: CASSLGLKLTYNEQFF.

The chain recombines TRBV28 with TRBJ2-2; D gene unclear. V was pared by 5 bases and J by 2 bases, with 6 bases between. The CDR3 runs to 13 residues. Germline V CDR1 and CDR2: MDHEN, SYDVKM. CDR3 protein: CASSGHNTGELFF. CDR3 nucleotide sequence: TGTGCCAGCAGTGGGCACAACACCGGGGAGCTGTTTTTT.

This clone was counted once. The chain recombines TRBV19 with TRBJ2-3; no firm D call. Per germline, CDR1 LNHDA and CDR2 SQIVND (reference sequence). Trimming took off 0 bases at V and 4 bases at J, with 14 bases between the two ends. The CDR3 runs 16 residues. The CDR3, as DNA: TGTGCCAGTAGTATAGATAAGTTCGCGGCGGCAGATACGCAGTATTTT. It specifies CASSIDKFAAADTQYF.